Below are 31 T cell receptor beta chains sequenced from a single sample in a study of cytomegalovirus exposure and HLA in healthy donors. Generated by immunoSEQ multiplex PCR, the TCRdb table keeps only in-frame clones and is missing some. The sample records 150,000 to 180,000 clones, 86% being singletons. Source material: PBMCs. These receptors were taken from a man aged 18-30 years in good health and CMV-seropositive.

CDR3 in amino acids: CASSLGGTGRNTEAFF. For the CDR3, the DNA is TGTGCCAGCAGCTTAGGTGGGACAGGGAGGAACACTGAAGCTTTCTTT. The V gene is TRBV7-9, the J gene TRBJ1-1; TRBD1 agrees at 9 bases. This CDR3 has 16 amino acids. Germline V CDR1 and CDR2: SEHNR, FQNEAQ (reference sequence). V shed 1 base, J shed 1 base, and the junction held 4 bases outside the gene matches. The entire variable domain, with the rest obtained from reference TRBV7-9 and TRBJ1-1, is as follows: DTGVSQNPRHKITKRGQNVTFRCDPISEHNRLYWYRQTLGQGPEFLTYFQNEAQLEKSRLLSDRFSAERPKGSFSTLEIQRTEQGDSAMYLCASSLGGTGRNTEAFFGQGTRLTVV.

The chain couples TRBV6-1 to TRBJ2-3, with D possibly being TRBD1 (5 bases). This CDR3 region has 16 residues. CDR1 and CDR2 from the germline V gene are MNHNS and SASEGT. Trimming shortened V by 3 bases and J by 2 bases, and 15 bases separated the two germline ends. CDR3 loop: CASSDDFRRATDTQYF. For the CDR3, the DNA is TGTGCCAGCAGTGATGACTTCCGCAGGGCCACAGATACGCAGTATTTT.

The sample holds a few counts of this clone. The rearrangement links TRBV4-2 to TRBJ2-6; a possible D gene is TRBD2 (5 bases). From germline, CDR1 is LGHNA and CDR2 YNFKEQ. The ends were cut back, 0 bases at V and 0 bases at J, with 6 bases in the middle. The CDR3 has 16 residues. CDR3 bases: TGTGCCAGCAGCCAAGATGGGAGCTCTGGGGCCAACGTCCTGACTTTC. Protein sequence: CASSQDGSSGANVLTF.

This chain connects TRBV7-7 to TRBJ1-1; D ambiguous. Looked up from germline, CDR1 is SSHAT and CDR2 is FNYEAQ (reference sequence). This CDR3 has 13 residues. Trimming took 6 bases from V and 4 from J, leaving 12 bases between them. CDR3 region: CASSLDFSTEAFF. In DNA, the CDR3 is TGTGCCAGCAGTCTGGACTTTTCCACTGAAGCTTTCTTT.

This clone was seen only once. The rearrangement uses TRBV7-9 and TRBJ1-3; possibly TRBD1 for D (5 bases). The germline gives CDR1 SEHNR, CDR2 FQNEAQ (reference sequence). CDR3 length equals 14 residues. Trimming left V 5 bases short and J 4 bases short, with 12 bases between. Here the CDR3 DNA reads TGTGCCAGCAGCGGCGCGGGGGTCGGAAACACCATATATTTT. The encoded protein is CASSGAGVGNTIYF.

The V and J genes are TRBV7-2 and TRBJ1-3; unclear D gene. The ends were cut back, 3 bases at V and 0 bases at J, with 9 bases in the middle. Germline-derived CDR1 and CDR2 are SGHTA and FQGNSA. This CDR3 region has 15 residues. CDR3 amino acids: CASSFGPVSGNTIYF. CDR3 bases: TGTGCCAGCAGCTTTGGGCCAGTCTCTGGAAACACCATATATTTT. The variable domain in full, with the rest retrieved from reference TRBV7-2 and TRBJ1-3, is GAGVSQSPSNKVTEKGKDVELRCDPISGHTALYWYRQSLGQGLEFLIYFQGNSAPDKSGLPSDRFSAERTGGSVSTLTIQRTQQEDSAVYLCASSFGPVSGNTIYFGEGSWLTVV.

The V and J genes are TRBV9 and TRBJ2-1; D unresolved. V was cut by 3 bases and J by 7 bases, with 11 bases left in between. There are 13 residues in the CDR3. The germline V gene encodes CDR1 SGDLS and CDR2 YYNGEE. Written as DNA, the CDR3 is TGTGCCAGCAGCGAAGGAACGCGGAATGAGCAGTTCTTC. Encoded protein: CASSEGTRNEQFF.

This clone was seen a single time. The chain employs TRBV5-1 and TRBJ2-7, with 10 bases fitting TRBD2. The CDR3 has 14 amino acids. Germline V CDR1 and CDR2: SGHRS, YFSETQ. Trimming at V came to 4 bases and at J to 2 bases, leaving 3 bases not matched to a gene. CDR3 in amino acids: CASSPGLATYEQYF. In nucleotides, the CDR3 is TGCGCCAGCAGCCCGGGACTAGCGACCTACGAGCAGTACTTC.

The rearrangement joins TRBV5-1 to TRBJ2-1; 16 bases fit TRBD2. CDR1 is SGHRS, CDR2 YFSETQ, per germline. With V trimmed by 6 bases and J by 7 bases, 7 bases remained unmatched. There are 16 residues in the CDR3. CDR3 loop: CASTPPGLAGGNEQFF. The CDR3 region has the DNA TGCGCCAGCACTCCCCCGGGACTAGCGGGGGGGAATGAGCAGTTCTTC.

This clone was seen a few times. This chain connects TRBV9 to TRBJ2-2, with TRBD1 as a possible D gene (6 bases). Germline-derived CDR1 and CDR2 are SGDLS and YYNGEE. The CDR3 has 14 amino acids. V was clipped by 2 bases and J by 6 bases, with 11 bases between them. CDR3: CASSVPQGAGELFF. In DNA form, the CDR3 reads TGTGCCAGCAGCGTGCCACAGGGTGCCGGGGAGCTGTTTTTT. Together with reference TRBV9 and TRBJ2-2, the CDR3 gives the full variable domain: DSGVTQTPKHLITATGQRVTLRCSPRSGDLSVYWYQQSLDQGLQFLIQYYNGEERAKGNILERFSAQQFPDLHSELNLSSLELGDSALYFCASSVPQGAGELFFGEGSRLTVL.

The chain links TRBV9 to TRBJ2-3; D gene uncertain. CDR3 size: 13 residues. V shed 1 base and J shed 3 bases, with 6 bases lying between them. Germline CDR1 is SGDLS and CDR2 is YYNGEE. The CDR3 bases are TGTGCCAGCAGCGTAATATTGACAGATACGCAGTATTTT. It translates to CASSVILTDTQYF.

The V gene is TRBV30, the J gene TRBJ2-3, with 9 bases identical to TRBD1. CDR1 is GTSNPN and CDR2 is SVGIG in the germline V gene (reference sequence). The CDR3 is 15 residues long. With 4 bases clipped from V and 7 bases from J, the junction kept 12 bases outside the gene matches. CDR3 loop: CAWIPGQGIGHTQYF. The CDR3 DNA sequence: TGTGCCTGGATACCGGGACAGGGTATCGGTCATACGCAGTATTTT. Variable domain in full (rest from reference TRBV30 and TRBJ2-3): SQTIHQWPATLVQPVGSPLSLECTVEGTSNPNLYWYRQAAGRGLQLLFYSVGIGQISSEVPQNLSASRPQDRQFILSSKKLLLSDSGFYLCAWIPGQGIGHTQYFGPGTRLTVL.

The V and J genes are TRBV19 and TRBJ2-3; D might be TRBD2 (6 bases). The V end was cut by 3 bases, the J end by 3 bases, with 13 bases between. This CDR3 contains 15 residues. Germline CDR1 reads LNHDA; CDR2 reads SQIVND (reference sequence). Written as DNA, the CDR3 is TGTGCCAGTAGTATGGCCGGGGGATGGACAGATACGCAGTATTTT. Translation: CASSMAGGWTDTQYF.

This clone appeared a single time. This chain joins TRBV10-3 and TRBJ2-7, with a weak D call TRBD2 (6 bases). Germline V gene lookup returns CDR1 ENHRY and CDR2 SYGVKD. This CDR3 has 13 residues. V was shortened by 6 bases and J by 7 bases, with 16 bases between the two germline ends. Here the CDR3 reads CAISWAEGGEQYF. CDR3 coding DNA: TGTGCCATCAGCTGGGCCGAAGGAGGGGAGCAGTACTTC.

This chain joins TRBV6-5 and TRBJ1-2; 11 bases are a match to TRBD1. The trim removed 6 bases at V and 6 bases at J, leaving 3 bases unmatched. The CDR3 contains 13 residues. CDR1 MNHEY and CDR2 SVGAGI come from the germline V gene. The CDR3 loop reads CASRRDRGDGYTF. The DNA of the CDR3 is TGTGCCAGCAGAAGGGACAGGGGGGATGGCTACACCTTC.

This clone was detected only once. The CDR3 sequence: CASSGRRSGNTIYF. The CDR3 nucleotides read TGTGCCAGCAGTGGCAGGCGCTCTGGAAACACCATATATTTT. This sequence joins TRBV6-6 and TRBJ1-3; D gene uncertain. CDR3 size: 14 residues. Trimming removed 5 bases from V and 0 bases from J, with 8 bases in between. The germline CDR1 and CDR2 sequences are MNHNY and SVGAGI (reference sequence).

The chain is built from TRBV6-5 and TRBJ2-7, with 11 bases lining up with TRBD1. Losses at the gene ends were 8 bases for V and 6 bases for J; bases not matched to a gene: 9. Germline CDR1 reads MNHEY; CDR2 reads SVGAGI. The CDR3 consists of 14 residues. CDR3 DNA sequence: TGTGCCAGCCGGGAGGACAGGGGGCCCGGCGAGCAGTACTTC. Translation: CASREDRGPGEQYF.

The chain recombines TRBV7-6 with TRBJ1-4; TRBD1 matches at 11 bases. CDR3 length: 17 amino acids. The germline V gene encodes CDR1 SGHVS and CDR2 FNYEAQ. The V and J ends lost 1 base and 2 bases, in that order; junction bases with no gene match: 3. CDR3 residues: CASSLEWTGGTNEKLFF. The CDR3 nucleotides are TGTGCCAGCAGCTTAGAGTGGACAGGGGGCACTAATGAAAAACTGTTTTTT.

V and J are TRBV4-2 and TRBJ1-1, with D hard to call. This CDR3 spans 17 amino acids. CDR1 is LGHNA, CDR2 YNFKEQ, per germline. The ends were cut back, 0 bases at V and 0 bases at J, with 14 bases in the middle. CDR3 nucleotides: TGTGCCAGCAGCCAAGACCCCCCCGGTGGGCTGAACACTGAAGCTTTCTTT. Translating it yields CASSQDPPGGLNTEAFF.

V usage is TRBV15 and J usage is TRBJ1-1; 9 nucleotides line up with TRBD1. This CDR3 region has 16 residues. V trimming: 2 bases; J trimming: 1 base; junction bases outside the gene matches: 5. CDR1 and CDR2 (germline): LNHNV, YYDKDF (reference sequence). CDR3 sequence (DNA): TGTGCCACCAGCAGACCGGGACAGGGTACGAACACTGAAGCTTTCTTT. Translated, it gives CATSRPGQGTNTEAFF.

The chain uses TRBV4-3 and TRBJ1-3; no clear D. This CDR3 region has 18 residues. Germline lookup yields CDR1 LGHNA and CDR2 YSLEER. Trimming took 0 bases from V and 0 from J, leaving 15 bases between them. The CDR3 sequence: CASSQDRSPLISGNTIYF. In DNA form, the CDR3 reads TGCGCCAGCAGCCAAGATAGATCGCCCTTGATCTCTGGAAACACCATATATTTT.

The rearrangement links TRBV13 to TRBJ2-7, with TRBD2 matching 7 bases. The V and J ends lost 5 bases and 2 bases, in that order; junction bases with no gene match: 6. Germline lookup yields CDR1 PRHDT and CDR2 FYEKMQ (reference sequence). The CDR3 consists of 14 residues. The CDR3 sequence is CASSPRAGTYEQYF. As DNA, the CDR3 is TGTGCCAGCAGCCCCCGAGCGGGGACCTACGAGCAGTACTTC.

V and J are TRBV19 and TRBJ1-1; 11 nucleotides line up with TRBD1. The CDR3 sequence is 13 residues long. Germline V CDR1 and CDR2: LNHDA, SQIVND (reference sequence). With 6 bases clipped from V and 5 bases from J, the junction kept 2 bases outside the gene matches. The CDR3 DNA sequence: TGTGCCAGTAGCGGGACAGGGGGTACTGAAGCTTTCTTT. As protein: CASSGTGGTEAFF.

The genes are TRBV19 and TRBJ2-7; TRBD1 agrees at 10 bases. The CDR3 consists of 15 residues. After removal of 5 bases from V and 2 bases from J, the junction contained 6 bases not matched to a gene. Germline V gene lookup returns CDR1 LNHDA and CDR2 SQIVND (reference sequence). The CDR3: CASSDSGTGAYEQYF. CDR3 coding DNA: TGTGCCAGTAGTGACTCCGGGACAGGGGCCTACGAGCAGTACTTC.

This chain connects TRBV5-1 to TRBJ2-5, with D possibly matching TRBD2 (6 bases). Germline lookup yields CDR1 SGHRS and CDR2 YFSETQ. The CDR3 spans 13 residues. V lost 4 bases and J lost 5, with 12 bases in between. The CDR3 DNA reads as TGCGCCAGCAGCCGGGGGACCGGGGAGACCCAGTACTTC. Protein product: CASSRGTGETQYF.

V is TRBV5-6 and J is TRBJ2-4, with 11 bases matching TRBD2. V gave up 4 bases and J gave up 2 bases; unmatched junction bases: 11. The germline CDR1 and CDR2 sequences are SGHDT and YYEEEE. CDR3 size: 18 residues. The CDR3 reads CASSAGTSGSGTKNIQYF. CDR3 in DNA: TGTGCCAGCAGCGCCGGAACTAGCGGGAGTGGGACCAAAAACATTCAGTACTTC.

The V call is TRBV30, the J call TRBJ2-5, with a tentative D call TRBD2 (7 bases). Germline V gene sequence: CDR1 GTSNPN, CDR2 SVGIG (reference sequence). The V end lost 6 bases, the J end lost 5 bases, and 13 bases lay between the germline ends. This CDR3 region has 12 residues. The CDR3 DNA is TGTGCCTGCCCAGGGAGGGGGGAGACCCAGTACTTC. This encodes CACPGRGETQYF. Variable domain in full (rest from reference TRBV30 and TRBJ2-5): SQTIHQWPATLVQPVGSPLSLECTVEGTSNPNLYWYRQAAGRGLQLLFYSVGIGQISSEVPQNLSASRPQDRQFILSSKKLLLSDSGFYLCACPGRGETQYFGPGTRLLVL.

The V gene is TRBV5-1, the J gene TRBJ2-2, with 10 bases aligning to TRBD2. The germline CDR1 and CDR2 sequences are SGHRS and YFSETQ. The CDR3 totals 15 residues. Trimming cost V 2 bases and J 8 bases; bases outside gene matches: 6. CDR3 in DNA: TGCGCCAGCAGCTTCGGACTAGCGGAAACGGGGGAGCTGTTTTTT. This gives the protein CASSFGLAETGELFF.

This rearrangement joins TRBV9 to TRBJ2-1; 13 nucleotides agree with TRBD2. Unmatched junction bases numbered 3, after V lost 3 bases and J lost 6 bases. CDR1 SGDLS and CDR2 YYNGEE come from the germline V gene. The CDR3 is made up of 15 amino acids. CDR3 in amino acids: CASSATSGRSNEQFF. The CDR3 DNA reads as TGTGCCAGCAGCGCGACTAGCGGGAGGAGCAATGAGCAGTTCTTC.

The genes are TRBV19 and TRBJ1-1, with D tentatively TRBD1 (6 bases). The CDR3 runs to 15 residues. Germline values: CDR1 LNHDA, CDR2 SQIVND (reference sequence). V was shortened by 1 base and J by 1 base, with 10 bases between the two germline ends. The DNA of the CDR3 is TGTGCCAGTAGTATAGGACGGACAGCGAACACTGAAGCTTTCTTT. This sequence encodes CASSIGRTANTEAFF.

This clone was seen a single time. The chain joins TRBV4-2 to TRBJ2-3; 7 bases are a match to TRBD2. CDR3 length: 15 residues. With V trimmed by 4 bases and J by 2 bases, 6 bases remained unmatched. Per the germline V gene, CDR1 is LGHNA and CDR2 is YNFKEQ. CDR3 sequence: CASSPLAVLTDTQYF. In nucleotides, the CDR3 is TGTGCCAGCAGCCCCCTAGCGGTCCTCACAGATACGCAGTATTTT.